This T cell receptor (beta chain) was sequenced for a study of blood T cell repertoires in COVID-19. Libraries were prepared by immunoSEQ multiplex PCR; TCRdb keeps only in-frame clonotypes and omits some of them. This table holds 25,000 to 35,000 clones, approximately 82% found once. This TCR came from a man of 80 years or more with active or convalescent COVID-19. Sequencing was carried out using peripheral blood.

The CDR3 reads CASSQFRSEQYF. CDR3 DNA sequence: TGTGCCAGCAGCCAGTTTCGGAGCGAGCAGTACTTC. V usage is TRBV14 and J usage is TRBJ2-7; D remains ambiguous. Looked up from germline, CDR1 is SGHDN and CDR2 is FVKESK. The V end was cut by 3 bases, the J end by 6 bases, with 9 bases between. This CDR3 contains 12 residues. Full variable domain (missing parts from reference TRBV14 and TRBJ2-7): EAGVTQFPSHSVIEKGQTVTLRCDPISGHDNLYWYRRVMGKEIKFLLHFVKESKQDESGMPNNRFLAERTGGTYSTLKVQPAELEDSGVYFCASSQFRSEQYFGPGTRLTVT.